This TCR beta chain was recorded in a study of CD8 T cells in Susac syndrome. Negative isolation yielded the CD8+ and CD4+ T cells, while FACS enriched the TEMRA cells. Germline values: CDR1 LNHDA, CDR2 SQIVND (reference sequence). CDR3 length equals 16 residues. After removal of 1 base from V and 4 bases from J, the junction contained 8 bases not matched to a gene. An amount of RNA that ranged from roughly 0.45 to 1 ug was reverse transcribed with random hexamers. The immunoSEQ assay covered 54 Vbeta and 13 Jbeta segments for CDR3. TCRdb processed the immunoSEQ multiplex PCR reads anew with MiXCR; each CDR3 protein has one entry. This sample carries about 200,000 distinct CDR3 sequences, 80% to 95% of them seen once, and the ten largest clones take 0.1% to 0.12%.

The gene calls are TRBV19 and TRBJ1-2, with 8 bases fitting TRBD1. Material: CD4+ T cells from PBMCs. The sequence came from a human donor in good health. The CDR3 is CASSIGAGGASYGYTF. The CDR3 region has the DNA TGTGCCAGTAGTATAGGCGCAGGGGGCGCCAGCTATGGCTACACCTTC. Variable domain in full (rest from reference TRBV19 and TRBJ1-2): DGGITQSPKYLFRKEGQNVTLSCEQNLNHDAMYWYRQDPGQGLRLIYYSQIVNDFQKGDIAEGYSVSREKKESFPLTVTSAQKNPTAFYLCASSIGAGGASYGYTFGSGTRLTVV.